Below are 2 T cell receptor beta chains sequenced from a single sample in a study of blood T cell repertoires in COVID-19. Sequenced by immunoSEQ multiplex PCR; TCRdb stores in-frame clones only, minus some. The table includes about 95,000 clones, roughly 79% detected once. Material for sequencing was peripheral blood. Receptor source: a man older than 75 with COVID-19, enrolled during active disease.

This clone was seen just once. V and J are TRBV11-2 and TRBJ1-2; D remains unclear. Germline CDR1 is SGHAT and CDR2 is FQNNGV. The CDR3 has 14 amino acids. V was shortened by 5 bases and J by 4 bases, with 14 bases between the two germline ends. CDR3 protein: CASSPNPAGYGYTF. DNA of the CDR3: TGTGCCAGCAGCCCCAACCCGGCGGGCTATGGCTACACCTTC.

Here the CDR3 DNA reads TGTGCCAGCAGCTTGGTCCCCGGGGCGGAGGGGAAACTGTTTTTT. Encoded protein: CASSLVPGAEGKLFF. The chain links TRBV5-8 to TRBJ1-4, with D possibly matching TRBD1 (5 bases). Germline lookup yields CDR1 SGHTS and CDR2 YDEGEE. The CDR3 is 15 residues long. The V end lost 0 bases, the J end lost 11 bases, and 17 bases lay between the germline ends.